This TCR beta chain was sequenced in a study of T cell changes during pregnancy in multiple sclerosis. This CDR3 comprises 15 residues. CDR1 is LNHDA and CDR2 is SQIVND in the germline V gene (reference sequence). V lost 4 bases to trimming and J lost 1 base; unmatched junction nucleotides: 7. TCRdb's table, derived via immunoSEQ multiplex PCR, lists solely in-frame clones and lacks some. The table has under 60,000 clones, around 92% seen once; the top ten hold about 0.6%. The receptor comes from a female donor with multiple sclerosis, enrolled in a pregnancy study. The V call is TRBV19, the J call TRBJ2-7, with 7 bases lining up with TRBD1. Specimen: CD4+ T cells from peripheral blood mononuclear cells, collected after pregnancy. The CDR3 DNA reads as TGTGCCAGTAGTAAACCGGGACAGAAGTCCTACGAGCAGTACTTC. Amino acids: CASSKPGQKSYEQYF.